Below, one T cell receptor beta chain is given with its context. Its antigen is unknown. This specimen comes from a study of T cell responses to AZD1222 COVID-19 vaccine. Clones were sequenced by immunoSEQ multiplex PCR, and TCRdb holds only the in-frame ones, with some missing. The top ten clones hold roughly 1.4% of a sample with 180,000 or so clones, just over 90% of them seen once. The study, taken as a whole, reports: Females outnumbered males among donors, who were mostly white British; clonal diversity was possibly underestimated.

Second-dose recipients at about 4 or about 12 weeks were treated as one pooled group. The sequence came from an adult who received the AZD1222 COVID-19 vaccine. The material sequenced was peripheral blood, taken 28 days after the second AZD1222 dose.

CDR3 amino acids: CASTQGRLGLFF. As DNA, the CDR3 is TGTGCCAGCACCCAGGGGCGCCTGGGTCTTTTCTTC. The chain is built from TRBV12-3 or TRBV12-4 and TRBJ2-1; TRBD1 might be the D (6 bases). The V and J ends lost 7 bases and 16 bases respectively, with 20 bases between them. The CDR3 spans 12 residues.